This entry features one T cell receptor beta chain sequence. This entry is derived from a study of cytomegalovirus exposure and HLA in healthy donors. The PCR contained 60 Vbeta and 13 Jbeta primers. Sequencing was performed with immunoSEQ multiplex PCR; in TCRdb, only in-frame clones are kept and a portion is missing. The sample table sets out around 53,000 clones. CDR1 and CDR2 (germline): MNHNS, SASEGT. Trimming removed 6 bases from V and 5 bases from J; junction bases left unmatched: 6. This CDR3 region has 13 residues. Sequencing input: PBMCs. The clonotype originates from a male donor in good health and CMV-seropositive. The chain couples TRBV6-1 to TRBJ2-5; 7 bases are a match to TRBD1. DNA of the CDR3: TGTGCCAGCAGCAACGACAGGGCGGAGACCCAGTACTTC. Translated: CASSNDRAETQYF.